This T cell receptor (beta chain) was retrieved from a study of T cell changes during pregnancy in multiple sclerosis. CDR3 length: 15 residues. The ends were cut back, 1 base at V and 0 bases at J, with 11 bases in the middle. Germline CDR1 is SGHRS and CDR2 is YFSETQ. Some clones are missing from TCRdb's copy, which holds only in-frame ones; the method was immunoSEQ multiplex PCR. The repertoire holds tens of thousands of clones, with 92% as singletons. This sample comprised peripheral blood, obtained after pregnancy. This clonotype originated in a female donor with multiple sclerosis, enrolled in a pregnancy study. The chain employs TRBV5-1 and TRBJ2-7; tentative D call: TRBD2 (5 bases). The CDR3 region has the DNA TGCGCCAGCAGCTTGATAACGGGAAGCTCCTACGAGCAGTACTTC. The encoded protein is CASSLITGSSYEQYF.